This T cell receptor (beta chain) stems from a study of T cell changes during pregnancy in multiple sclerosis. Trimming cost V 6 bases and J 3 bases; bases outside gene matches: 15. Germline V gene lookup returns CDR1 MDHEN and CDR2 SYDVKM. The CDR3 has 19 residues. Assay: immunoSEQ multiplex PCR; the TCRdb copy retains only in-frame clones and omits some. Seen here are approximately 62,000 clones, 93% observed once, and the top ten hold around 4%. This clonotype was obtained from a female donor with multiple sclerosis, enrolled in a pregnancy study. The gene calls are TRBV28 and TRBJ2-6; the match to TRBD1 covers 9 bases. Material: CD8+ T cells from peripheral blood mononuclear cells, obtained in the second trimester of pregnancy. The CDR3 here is CASRRTPGQGAGGANVLTF. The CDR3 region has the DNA TGTGCCAGCAGACGGACGCCGGGACAGGGAGCGGGTGGGGCCAACGTCCTGACTTTC.